This note documents a single T cell receptor beta chain sequence. This entry is derived from a study of blood T cells in healthy people across ages. Together with a sample-barcoded 5' primer, a J-beta primer mix was included in a second PCR lasting about 6 to 11 cycles. TCRdb redid the calling of the 5' RACE reads with MiXCR, one entry per CDR3 protein. This sample has 650,000 to 1,000,000 distinct CDR3 sequences, with under 40% found just once. Trimming cost V 2 bases and J 7 bases, with 11 bases left between them. This CDR3 is built from 14 residues. The germline V gene encodes CDR1 LGHNA and CDR2 YSLEER.

The sequencing sample was made of blood. This receptor was obtained from a man aged 18-30 years in good health. The chain joins TRBV4-3 to TRBJ1-4, with D hard to call. The CDR3 bases are TGCGCCAGCAGCCAAACAGTGGGTGGTGAAAAACTGTTTTTT. It is translated as CASSQTVGGEKLFF.